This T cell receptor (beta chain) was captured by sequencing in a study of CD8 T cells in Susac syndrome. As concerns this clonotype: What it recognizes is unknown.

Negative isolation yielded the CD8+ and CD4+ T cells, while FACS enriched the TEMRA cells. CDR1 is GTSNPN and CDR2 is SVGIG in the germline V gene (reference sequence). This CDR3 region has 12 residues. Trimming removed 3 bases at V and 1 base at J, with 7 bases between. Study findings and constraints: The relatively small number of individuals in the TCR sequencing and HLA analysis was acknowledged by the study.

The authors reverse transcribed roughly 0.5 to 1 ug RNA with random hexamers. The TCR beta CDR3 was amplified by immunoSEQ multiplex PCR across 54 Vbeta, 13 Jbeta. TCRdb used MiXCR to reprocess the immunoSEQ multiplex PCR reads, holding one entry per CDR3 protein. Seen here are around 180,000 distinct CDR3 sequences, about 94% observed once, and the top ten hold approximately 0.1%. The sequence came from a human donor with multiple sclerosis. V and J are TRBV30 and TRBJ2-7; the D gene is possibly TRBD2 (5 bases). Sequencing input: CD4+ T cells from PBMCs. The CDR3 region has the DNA TGTGCCTGGAGACGGGAATCCTACGAGCAGTACTTC. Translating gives CAWRRESYEQYF. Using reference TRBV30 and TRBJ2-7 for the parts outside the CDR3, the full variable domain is SQTIHQWPATLVQPVGSPLSLECTVEGTSNPNLYWYRQAAGRGLQLLFYSVGIGQISSEVPQNLSASRPQDRQFILSSKKLLLSDSGFYLCAWRRESYEQYFGPGTRLTVT.